This T cell receptor (beta chain) was sequenced for a study of cytomegalovirus exposure and HLA in healthy donors. Study results and limitations: Cytomegalovirus status was reportedly diagnosed by the classifier with high sensitivity and specificity. CMV serostatus was the sole immune exposure information available. Researchers counted around 170 TCR beta chains as cytomegalovirus-associated.

Details on this clone: Its antigen is unidentified.

The PCR used 60 Vbeta and 13 Jbeta primers. Libraries were prepared by immunoSEQ multiplex PCR; TCRdb keeps only in-frame clonotypes and omits some of them. This table has about 160,000 clones, 82% appearing once. V was clipped by 3 bases and J by 4 bases; unmatched bases: 11. Germline assignment: CDR1 SGDLS and CDR2 YYNGEE. This CDR3 contains 17 residues. Source material: PBMCs. The chain couples TRBV9 to TRBJ2-2; 8 nucleotides line up with TRBD1. The sequence was collected from a girl aged 5 to 17 in good health and CMV-seropositive. The CDR3 DNA is TGTGCCAGCAGCGGACCACAGGGGGTGCTTGGCACCGGGGAGCTGTTTTTT. It codes for CASSGPQGVLGTGELFF.